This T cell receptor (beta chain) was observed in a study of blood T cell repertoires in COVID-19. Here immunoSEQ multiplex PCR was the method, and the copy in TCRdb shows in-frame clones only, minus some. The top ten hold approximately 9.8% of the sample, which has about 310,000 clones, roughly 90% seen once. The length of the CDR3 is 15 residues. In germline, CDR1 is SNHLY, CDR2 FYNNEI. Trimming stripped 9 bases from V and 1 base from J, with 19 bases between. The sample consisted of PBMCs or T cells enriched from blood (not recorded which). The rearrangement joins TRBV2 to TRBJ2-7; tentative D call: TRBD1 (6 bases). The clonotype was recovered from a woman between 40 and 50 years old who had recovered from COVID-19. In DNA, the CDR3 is TGTGCCAGAACTTTGGCGGACAGTCCATCCTACGAGCAGTACTTC. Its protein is CARTLADSPSYEQYF.